This T cell receptor (beta chain) was identified during a study of T cell clones after liver transplantation. About the study: Until 12-24 months post-transplant, subjects got standard immunosuppression and no induction. Tolerant meant at least one year fully off immunosuppression without liver enzymes above twice normal.

Of note for this clone: What it binds is unknown.

General observations from the study: In a couple of subjects, few donor cells limited the measurable donor-reactive repertoire. Post-transplant time points were not standardized, so conclusions are preliminary.

The protocol was immunoSEQ multiplex PCR, while the TCRdb copy is restricted to in-frame clones and leaves out a portion. Here the sample spans around 76,000 clones, 80% being singletons. The V and J ends lost 3 bases and 7 bases, in that order; junction bases with no gene match: 8. Looked up from germline, CDR1 is ENHRY and CDR2 is SYGVKD. The CDR3 covers 15 residues. This TCR derives from a human patient who received a liver transplant. The graft donor may be the source of some T cells. The sequenced sample was CD4+ T cells from blood, obtained 12 months after liver transplant. The chain employs TRBV10-3 and TRBJ1-5, with 8 bases lining up with TRBD1. The CDR3 loop is CAISEDRTGPQPQHF. DNA of the CDR3: TGTGCCATCAGTGAAGATCGGACAGGGCCGCAGCCCCAGCATTTT.